This TCR beta chain was obtained from a study of cytomegalovirus exposure and HLA in healthy donors (dated by TCRdb to 2016 to 2017). Some background on the complete study: According to a later analysis, the roughly 130 validation repertoires were produced on the same platform as the approximately 610 repertoires of the first cohort. In addition to the first cohort of 666 subjects, a separate validation cohort of approximately 120 different subjects was used. The study aimed to test whether signatures of past pathogen exposure could be identified by cataloging public T cell receptors. The study combined high-throughput TCR immunosequencing, statistical association of individual TCRs with disease status, and machine learning to predict cytomegalovirus infection status.

CDR1 and CDR2 are drawn from the germline V gene (reference sequence): SGHNT, YYREEE. Trimming accounts for 3 bases at V and 5 bases at J, while the number of junction bases matched to no gene is 12. The CDR3 numbers 16 residues from cysteine through phenylalanine. CDR3 DNA is the only sequence kept; it has 48 bases, read in frame from the first base. Here is what the overall study found, with its caveats: The authors suggested that the approach could potentially be extended to other disease states and immunological phenotypes. In a later analysis, TCRs clustered in the first cohort were found to also tend to co-occur in the 130 or so validation repertoires, with 94% of cluster scores above 0. Cytomegalovirus status was reported to be diagnosed by the classifier with high specificity and sensitivity in both the original and validation cohorts. The study gave a list of some 150 TCR beta chains associated with cytomegalovirus. A few of the identified cytomegalovirus-associated TCR beta chains were confirmed in vitro to be specific for cytomegalovirus antigens. Most TCR sequences were observed very rarely across donors, whereas some public TCRs were present in many individuals. A later analysis had no HLA typing for the validation cohort, so co-occurrence there was scored across all 110 or so repertoires.

The library was made by the immunoSEQ multiplex PCR assay. The source study handled its data this way. To diagnose cytomegalovirus status from the catalog of TCR beta chain sequences, a statistical classification framework was built. TCRdb limited this immuneACCESS table to in-frame rearrangements with V and J called. A share of clones is missing; checked studies link under half to unresolved V genes, and the rest is unexplained. That table is the source of V, J and clone size, and D and trimming were worked out from the DNA. This sample comprises roughly 330,000 clones, around 90% of them detected only once. The top ten clones comprise 1% to 1.5% of the sample. The donors belonged to the validation cohort of approximately 130 subjects, which was separate from the 666-subject first cohort. Turning to this clone: There is no known antigen for this receptor. The input lacks base qualities; no much larger clone sits a single base away.

This TCR derives from a woman aged 25-40 years in good health and CMV-seropositive. The sequencing input was PBMCs. The chain employs TRBV5-4 and TRBJ2-7; 9 junctional bases match TRBD2. The sequenced DNA: TGTGCCAGCAGCTGGGAGGTGGGTAGCGGGGGCCACGAGCAGTACTTC. It translates to CASSWEVGSGGHEQYF.